These T cell receptor beta chains were read from a single sample in a study of cytomegalovirus exposure and HLA in healthy donors. The method was immunoSEQ multiplex PCR; TCRdb's version includes in-frame clones alone and lacks a portion of them. Of 75,000 to 95,000 clones detected, under 80% appear once; the ten largest clones hold 6% to 6.5%. Source material: PBMCs. These receptors originate from a woman aged 25 to 39 in good health and CMV-seronegative. Both conserved end residues are part of each CDR3. The D gene is left open where the match is weak. For some rows the clone size is stated as once, few or many, or as a class when expanded; others skip it.

v_call: TRBV28; clone_size: NA; j_call: TRBJ2-7; d_call: TRBD1; cdr3_aa: CASTLFRGLYEQYF; cdr3_nt: TGTGCCAGCACCCTATTTAGGGGGCTGTACGAGCAGTACTTC
v_call: TRBV7-2; clone_size: NA; j_call: TRBJ2-7; d_call: TRBD2; cdr3_aa: CASSLTSGRDEQYF; cdr3_nt: TGTGCCAGCAGCTTGACTAGCGGGAGGGATGAGCAGTACTTC
v_call: TRBV19; clone_size: few; j_call: TRBJ1-2; d_call: TRBD1; cdr3_aa: CASSMASGTGLYGYTF; cdr3_nt: TGTGCCAGTAGTATGGCCTCCGGGACAGGCCTCTATGGCTACACCTTC
v_call: TRBV19; clone_size: NA; j_call: TRBJ2-3; d_call: TRBD2; cdr3_aa: CASSDRSGGPDTQYF; cdr3_nt: TGTGCCAGTAGTGACCGCTCGGGGGGACCAGATACGCAGTATTTT
v_call: TRBV5-4; clone_size: NA; j_call: TRBJ2-5; d_call: TRBD1; cdr3_aa: CASSLGTGRVLETQYF; cdr3_nt: TGTGCCAGCAGCCTCGGGACAGGGAGGGTTCTGGAGACCCAGTACTTC
v_call: TRBV27; clone_size: NA; j_call: TRBJ1-1; d_call: TRBD1; cdr3_aa: CASSLGDGTGRDRLAFF; cdr3_nt: TGTGCCAGCAGTTTAGGGGACGGGACAGGGCGTGATCGCCTAGCTTTCTTT
v_call: TRBV2; clone_size: few; j_call: TRBJ2-3; d_call: TRBD2; cdr3_aa: CASSRLAGDTQYF; cdr3_nt: TGTGCCAGCAGTCGGCTAGCGGGAGATACGCAGTATTTT
v_call: TRBV9; clone_size: NA; j_call: TRBJ1-2; d_call: NA; cdr3_aa: CASSVDTDGNYGYTF; cdr3_nt: TGTGCCAGCAGCGTAGATACCGACGGGAACTATGGCTACACCTTC
v_call: TRBV4-2; clone_size: few; j_call: TRBJ1-2; d_call: TRBD1; cdr3_aa: CASSQGTGEAYGYTF; cdr3_nt: TGTGCCAGCAGCCAAGGGACAGGGGAGGCCTATGGCTACACCTTC
v_call: TRBV6-5; clone_size: NA; j_call: TRBJ1-1; d_call: NA; cdr3_aa: CASISPTGPTEAFF; cdr3_nt: TGTGCCAGCATAAGCCCAACAGGGCCAACTGAAGCTTTCTTT
v_call: TRBV2; clone_size: NA; j_call: TRBJ2-7; d_call: TRBD1; cdr3_aa: CASRPLGQGEQYF; cdr3_nt: TGTGCCAGCAGGCCCCTGGGACAGGGGGAGCAGTACTTC
v_call: TRBV28; clone_size: NA; j_call: TRBJ2-1; d_call: NA; cdr3_aa: CASSFNPAEQFF; cdr3_nt: TGTGCCAGCAGTTTTAATCCCGCGGAGCAGTTCTTC
v_call: TRBV18; clone_size: NA; j_call: TRBJ2-1; d_call: NA; cdr3_aa: CASSPLQTGRNEQFF; cdr3_nt: TGTGCCAGCTCACCACTTCAAACAGGTCGCAATGAGCAGTTCTTC
v_call: TRBV9; clone_size: medium-sized; j_call: TRBJ1-1; d_call: NA; cdr3_aa: CASSVSQGSTEAFF; cdr3_nt: TGTGCCAGCAGCGTATCACAGGGTAGCACTGAAGCTTTCTTT
v_call: TRBV19; clone_size: NA; j_call: TRBJ1-1; d_call: NA; cdr3_aa: CASSILVGGKPFNTEAFF; cdr3_nt: TGTGCCAGTAGTATACTAGTAGGAGGCAAACCATTTAACACTGAAGCTTTCTTT
v_call: TRBV9; clone_size: NA; j_call: TRBJ2-6; d_call: TRBD2; cdr3_aa: CASSVAFAGETTGANVLTF; cdr3_nt: TGTGCCAGCAGCGTAGCCTTCGCGGGGGAGACCACTGGGGCCAACGTCCTGACTTTC